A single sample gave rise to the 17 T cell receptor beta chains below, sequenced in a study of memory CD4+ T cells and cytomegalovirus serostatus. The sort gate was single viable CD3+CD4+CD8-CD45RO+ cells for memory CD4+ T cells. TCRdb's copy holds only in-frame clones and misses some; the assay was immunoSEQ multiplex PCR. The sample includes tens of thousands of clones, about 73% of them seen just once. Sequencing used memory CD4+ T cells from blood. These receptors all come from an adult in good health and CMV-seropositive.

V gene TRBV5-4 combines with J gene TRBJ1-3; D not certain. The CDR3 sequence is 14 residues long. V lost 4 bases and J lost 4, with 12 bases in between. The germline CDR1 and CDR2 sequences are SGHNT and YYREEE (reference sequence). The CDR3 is CASSPGLHGNTIYF. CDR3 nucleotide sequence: TGTGCCAGCAGCCCAGGACTCCACGGAAACACCATATATTTT.

CDR3 loop: CASSLGTVRNTEAFF. In DNA form, the CDR3 reads TGCGCCAGCAGCTTGGGCACGGTCCGGAACACTGAAGCTTTCTTT. The chain carries TRBV5-1 and TRBJ1-1; D not resolved. Germline CDR1 SGHRS, CDR2 YFSETQ. Trimming cost V 0 bases and J 1 base, with 10 bases left between them. The CDR3 has 15 amino acids.

The CDR3 protein is CASSPPGQGAGGYTF. The CDR3, as DNA: TGTGCCAGCTCACCACCGGGGCAGGGGGCTGGTGGCTACACCTTC. V is TRBV18 and J is TRBJ1-2; 8 nucleotides align to TRBD1. The germline V gene has CDR1 KGHSH and CDR2 LQKENI. The CDR3 sequence is 15 residues long. V was clipped by 0 bases and J by 7 bases; unmatched bases: 7.

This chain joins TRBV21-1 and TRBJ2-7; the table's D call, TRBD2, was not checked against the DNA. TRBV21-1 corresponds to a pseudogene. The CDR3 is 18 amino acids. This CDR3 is CASSKVARLAGTSYEQYV. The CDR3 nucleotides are TGTGCCAGCAGCAAAGTTGCGAGACTAGCGGGAACATCCTACGAGCAGTACGTC.

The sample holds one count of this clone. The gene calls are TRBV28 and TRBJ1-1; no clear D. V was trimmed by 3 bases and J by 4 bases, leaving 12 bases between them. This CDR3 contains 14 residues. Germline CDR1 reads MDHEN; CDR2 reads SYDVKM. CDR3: CASSFRGRTTEAFF. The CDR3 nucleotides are TGTGCCAGCAGTTTCCGTGGCAGGACCACTGAAGCTTTCTTT.

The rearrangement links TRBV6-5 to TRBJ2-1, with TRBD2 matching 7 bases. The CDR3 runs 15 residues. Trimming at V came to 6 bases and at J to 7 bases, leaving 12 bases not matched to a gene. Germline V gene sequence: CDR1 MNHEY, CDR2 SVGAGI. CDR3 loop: CASSRRGDGGNEQFF. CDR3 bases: TGTGCCAGCAGCCGCCGGGGTGACGGGGGGAATGAGCAGTTCTTC.

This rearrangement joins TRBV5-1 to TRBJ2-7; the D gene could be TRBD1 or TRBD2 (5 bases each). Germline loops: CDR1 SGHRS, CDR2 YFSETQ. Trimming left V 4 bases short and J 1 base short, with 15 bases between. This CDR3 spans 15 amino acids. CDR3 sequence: CASSRGESGSYEQYF. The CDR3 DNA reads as TGCGCCAGCAGCAGGGGAGAAAGTGGTTCCTACGAGCAGTACTTC.

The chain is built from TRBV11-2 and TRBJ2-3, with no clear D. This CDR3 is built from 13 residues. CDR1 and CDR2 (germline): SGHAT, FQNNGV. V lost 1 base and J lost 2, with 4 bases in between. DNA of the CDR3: TGTGCCAGCAGCTTAGTCCCCACAGATACGCAGTATTTT. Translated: CASSLVPTDTQYF.

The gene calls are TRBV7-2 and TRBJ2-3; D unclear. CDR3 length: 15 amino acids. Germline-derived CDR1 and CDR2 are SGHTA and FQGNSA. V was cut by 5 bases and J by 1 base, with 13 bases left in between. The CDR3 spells CASSIGNGGTDTQYF. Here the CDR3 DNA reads TGTGCCAGCAGCATAGGCAACGGAGGCACAGATACGCAGTATTTT.

The CDR3 sequence is CATSRDRGPPNNEQFF. DNA of the CDR3: TGTGCCACCAGCAGAGATCGAGGACCCCCGAACAATGAGCAGTTCTTC. V usage is TRBV15 and J usage is TRBJ2-1; D remains ambiguous. The CDR3 consists of 16 residues. V was trimmed by 0 bases and J by 5 bases, leaving 14 bases between them. Germline V gives CDR1 LNHNV, CDR2 YYDKDF (reference sequence).

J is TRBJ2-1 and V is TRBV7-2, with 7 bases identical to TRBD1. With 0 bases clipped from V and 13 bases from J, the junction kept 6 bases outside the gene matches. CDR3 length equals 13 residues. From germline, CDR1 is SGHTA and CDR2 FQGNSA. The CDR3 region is CASSLARGPIQFF. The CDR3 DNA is TGTGCCAGCAGCTTAGCGAGGGGGCCTATACAGTTCTTC.

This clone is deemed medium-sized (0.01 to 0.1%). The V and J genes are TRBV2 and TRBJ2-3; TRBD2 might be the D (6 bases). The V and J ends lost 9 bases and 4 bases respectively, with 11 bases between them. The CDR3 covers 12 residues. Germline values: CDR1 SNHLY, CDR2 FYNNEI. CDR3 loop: CASTGDADTQYF. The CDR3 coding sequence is TGTGCCAGTACGGGAGACGCAGATACGCAGTATTTT.

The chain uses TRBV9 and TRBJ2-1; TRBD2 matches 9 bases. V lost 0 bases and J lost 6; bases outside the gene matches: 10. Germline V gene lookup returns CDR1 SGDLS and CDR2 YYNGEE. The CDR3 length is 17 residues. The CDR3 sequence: CASSVAVAGVLGNEQFF. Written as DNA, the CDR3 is TGTGCCAGCAGCGTAGCGGTAGCGGGAGTACTTGGCAATGAGCAGTTCTTC.

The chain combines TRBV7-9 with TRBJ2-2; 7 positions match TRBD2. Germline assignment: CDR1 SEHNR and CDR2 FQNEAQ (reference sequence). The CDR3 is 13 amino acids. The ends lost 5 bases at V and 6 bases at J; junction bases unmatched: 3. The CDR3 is CASSTTSSGELFF. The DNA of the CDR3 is TGTGCCAGCAGCACGACTAGCTCCGGGGAGCTGTTTTTT.

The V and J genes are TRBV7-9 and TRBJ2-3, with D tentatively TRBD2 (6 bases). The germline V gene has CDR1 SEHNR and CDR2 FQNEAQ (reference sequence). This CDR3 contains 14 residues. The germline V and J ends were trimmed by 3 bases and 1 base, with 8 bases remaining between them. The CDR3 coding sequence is TGTGCCAGCAGCTTGACTAGTCGCACAGATACGCAGTATTTT. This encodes CASSLTSRTDTQYF.

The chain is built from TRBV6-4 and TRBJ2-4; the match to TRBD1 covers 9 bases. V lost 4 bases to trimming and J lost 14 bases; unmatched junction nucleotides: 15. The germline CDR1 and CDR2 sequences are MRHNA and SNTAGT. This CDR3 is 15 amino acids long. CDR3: CASSGPGQGSLMEYF. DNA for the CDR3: TGTGCCAGCAGTGGACCGGGACAGGGTAGTCTCATGGAGTACTTC.

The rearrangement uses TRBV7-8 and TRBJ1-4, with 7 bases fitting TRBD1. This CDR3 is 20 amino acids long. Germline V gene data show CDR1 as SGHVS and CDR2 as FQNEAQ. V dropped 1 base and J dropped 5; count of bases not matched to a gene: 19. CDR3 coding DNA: TGTGCCAGCAGCTTAGACCGCGTTCGGCCAGAAGGGGGCCAAAATGAAAAACTGTTTTTT. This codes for CASSLDRVRPEGGQNEKLFF.